The source of this T cell receptor (beta chain) is a study of PD-1 blockade in classical Hodgkin lymphoma. After removal of 3 bases from V and 3 bases from J, the junction contained 12 bases not matched to a gene. This CDR3 has 18 amino acids. Germline assignment: CDR1 LNHNV and CDR2 YYDKDF (reference sequence). Libraries were prepared by immunoSEQ multiplex PCR; TCRdb keeps only in-frame clonotypes and omits some of them. The sample has 50,000 to 65,000 clones, less than 95% seen once; the top ten hold roughly 10%. All trial patients relapsed after autologous stem cell transplantation. Sequenced here: peripheral blood mononuclear cells (PBMCs), sampled before the second cycle of nivolumab. The gene calls are TRBV15 and TRBJ2-5; 11 bases map to TRBD1. The clonotype comes from a human donor with classical Hodgkin lymphoma. CDR3 amino acids: CATSSGTGGLRSEETQYF. CDR3 coding DNA: TGTGCCACCAGCAGCGGGACAGGGGGTTTACGGTCGGAAGAGACCCAGTACTTC.